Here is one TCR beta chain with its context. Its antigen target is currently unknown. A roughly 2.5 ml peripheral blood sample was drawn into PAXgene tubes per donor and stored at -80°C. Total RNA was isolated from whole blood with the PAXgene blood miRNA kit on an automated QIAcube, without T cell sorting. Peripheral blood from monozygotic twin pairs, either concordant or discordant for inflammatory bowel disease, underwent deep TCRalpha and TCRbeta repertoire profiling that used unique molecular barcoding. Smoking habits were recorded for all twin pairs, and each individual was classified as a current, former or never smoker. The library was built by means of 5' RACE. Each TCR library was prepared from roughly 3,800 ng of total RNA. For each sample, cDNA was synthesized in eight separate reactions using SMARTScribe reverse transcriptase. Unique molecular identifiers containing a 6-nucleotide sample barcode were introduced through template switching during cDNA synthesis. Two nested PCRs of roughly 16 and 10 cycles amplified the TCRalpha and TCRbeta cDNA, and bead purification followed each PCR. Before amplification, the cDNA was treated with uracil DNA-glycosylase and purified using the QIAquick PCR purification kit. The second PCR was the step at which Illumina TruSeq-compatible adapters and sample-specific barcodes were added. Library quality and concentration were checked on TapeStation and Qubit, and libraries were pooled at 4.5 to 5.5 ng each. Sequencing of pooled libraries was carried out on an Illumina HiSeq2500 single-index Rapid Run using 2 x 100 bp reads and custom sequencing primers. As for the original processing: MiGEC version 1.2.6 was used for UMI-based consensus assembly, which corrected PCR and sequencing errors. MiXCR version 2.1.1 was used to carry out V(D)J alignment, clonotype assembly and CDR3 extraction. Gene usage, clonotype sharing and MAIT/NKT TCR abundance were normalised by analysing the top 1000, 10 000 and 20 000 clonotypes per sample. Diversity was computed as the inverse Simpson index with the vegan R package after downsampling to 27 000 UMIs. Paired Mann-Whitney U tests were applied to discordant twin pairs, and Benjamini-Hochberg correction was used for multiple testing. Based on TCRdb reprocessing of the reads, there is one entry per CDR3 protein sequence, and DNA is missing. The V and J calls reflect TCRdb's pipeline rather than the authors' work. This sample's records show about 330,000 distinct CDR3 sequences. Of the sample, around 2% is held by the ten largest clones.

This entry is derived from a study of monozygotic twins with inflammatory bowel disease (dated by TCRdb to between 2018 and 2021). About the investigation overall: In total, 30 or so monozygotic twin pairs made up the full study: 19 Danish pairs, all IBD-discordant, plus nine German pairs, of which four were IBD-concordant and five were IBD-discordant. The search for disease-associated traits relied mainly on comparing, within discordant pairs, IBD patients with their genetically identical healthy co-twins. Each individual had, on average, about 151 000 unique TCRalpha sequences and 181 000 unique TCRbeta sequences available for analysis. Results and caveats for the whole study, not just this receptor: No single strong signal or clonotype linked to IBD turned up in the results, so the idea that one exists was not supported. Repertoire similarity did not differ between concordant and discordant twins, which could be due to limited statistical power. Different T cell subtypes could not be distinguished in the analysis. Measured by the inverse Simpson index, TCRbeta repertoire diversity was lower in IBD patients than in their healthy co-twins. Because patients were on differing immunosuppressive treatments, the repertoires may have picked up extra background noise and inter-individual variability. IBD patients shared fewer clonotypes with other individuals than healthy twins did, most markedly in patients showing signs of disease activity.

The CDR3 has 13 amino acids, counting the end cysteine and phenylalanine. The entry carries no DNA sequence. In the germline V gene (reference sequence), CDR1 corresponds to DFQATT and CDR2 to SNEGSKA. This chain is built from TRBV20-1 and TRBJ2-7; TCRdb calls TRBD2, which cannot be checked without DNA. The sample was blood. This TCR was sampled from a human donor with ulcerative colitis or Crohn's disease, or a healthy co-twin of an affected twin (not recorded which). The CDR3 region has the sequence CSANPQNQYEQYF.